Each of the 7 T cell receptor beta chains below was sequenced from the same sample in a study of blood T cell repertoires in COVID-19. Method: immunoSEQ multiplex PCR; TCRdb's copy keeps in-frame clones and lacks some. The data show some 130,000 clones, around 89% seen once. Sequencing was performed on peripheral blood. The receptors were gathered from a man aged 60 to 75 with active or convalescent COVID-19.

The CDR3 DNA follows: TGCGCCAGCAGCATGAGTAGTAGACTAGCGGGGGCGAACACCGGGGAGCTGTTTTTT. Translated: CASSMSSRLAGANTGELFF. The rearrangement joins TRBV5-1 to TRBJ2-2; 12 bases align to TRBD2. Germline V gene data show CDR1 as SGHRS and CDR2 as YFSETQ. This CDR3 is built from 19 residues. The V and J ends lost 4 bases and 0 bases, in that order; junction bases with no gene match: 10. The full variable domain, in which reference TRBV5-1 and TRBJ2-2 provide the parts outside the CDR3, is KAGVTQTPRYLIKTRGQQVTLSCSPISGHRSVSWYQQTPGQGLQFLFEYFSETQRNKGNFPGRFSGRQFSNSRSEMNVSTLELGDSALYLCASSMSSRLAGANTGELFFGEGSRLTVL.

V gene TRBV2 combines with J gene TRBJ2-3; TRBD1 matches 7 bases. The V gene end was trimmed by 5 bases and the J gene end by 5 bases; junction bases not matched to a gene: 4. Looked up from germline, CDR1 is SNHLY and CDR2 is FYNNEI. This CDR3 has 13 amino acids. The CDR3 loop is CASSPDREDTQYF. As DNA, the CDR3 is TGTGCCAGCAGTCCTGACAGGGAAGATACGCAGTATTTT.

The V and J genes are TRBV14 and TRBJ2-2; D ambiguous. V was trimmed by 0 bases and J by 4 bases, leaving 12 bases between them. Germline assignment: CDR1 SGHDN and CDR2 FVKESK. The CDR3 spans 16 residues. CDR3 loop: CASSQDPSARTGELFF. CDR3 sequence (DNA): TGTGCCAGCAGCCAAGATCCGAGCGCGCGCACCGGGGAGCTGTTTTTT.

The chain has TRBV20-1 and TRBJ2-2; D gene ambiguous. V was clipped by 3 bases and J by 4 bases, with 9 bases between them. This CDR3 contains 13 residues. The germline V gene encodes CDR1 DFQATT and CDR2 SNEGSKA (reference sequence). CDR3 sequence: CSASFASTGELFF. The CDR3 bases are TGCAGTGCTAGTTTTGCTAGCACCGGGGAGCTGTTTTTT.

This rearrangement joins TRBV5-1 to TRBJ1-2; 7 nucleotides line up with TRBD1. The CDR3 consists of 14 residues. V lost 2 bases and J lost 6; bases outside the gene matches: 7. Per the germline V gene, CDR1 is SGHRS and CDR2 is YFSETQ. In nucleotides, the CDR3 is TGCGCCAGCAGCTTTTCAGGGGGGCGCGATGGCTACACCTTC. It is translated as CASSFSGGRDGYTF.

The gene calls are TRBV18 and TRBJ2-5, with a possible D match to TRBD2 (7 bases). The CDR3 length is 14 residues. Germline loops: CDR1 KGHSH, CDR2 LQKENI. V gave up 3 bases and J gave up 4 bases, with 12 bases separating them. The DNA of the CDR3 is TGTGCCAGCTCACCGGGCGGGGGCCCAGAGACCCAGTACTTC. Its translation: CASSPGGGPETQYF.

This chain links TRBV27 with TRBJ2-1, with TRBD1 as a possible D gene (6 bases). The germline CDR1 and CDR2 sequences are MNHEY and SMNVEV (reference sequence). The V end was cut by 6 bases, the J end by 3 bases, with 18 bases between. The CDR3 contains 16 residues. CDR3 residues: CASRKSGQGNYNEQFF. Written as DNA, the CDR3 is TGTGCCAGCAGAAAAAGTGGGCAGGGGAACTACAATGAGCAGTTCTTC.